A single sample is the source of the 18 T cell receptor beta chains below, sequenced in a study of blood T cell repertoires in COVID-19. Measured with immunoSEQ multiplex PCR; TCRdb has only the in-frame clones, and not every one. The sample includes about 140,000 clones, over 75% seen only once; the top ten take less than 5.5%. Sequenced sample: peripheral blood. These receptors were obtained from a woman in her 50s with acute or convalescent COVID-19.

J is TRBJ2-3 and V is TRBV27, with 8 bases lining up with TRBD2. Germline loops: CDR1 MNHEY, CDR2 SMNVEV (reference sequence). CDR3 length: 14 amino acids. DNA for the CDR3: TGTGCGACCCGTGGGGGACTAGACTCAGATACGCAGTATTTT. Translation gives CATRGGLDSDTQYF.

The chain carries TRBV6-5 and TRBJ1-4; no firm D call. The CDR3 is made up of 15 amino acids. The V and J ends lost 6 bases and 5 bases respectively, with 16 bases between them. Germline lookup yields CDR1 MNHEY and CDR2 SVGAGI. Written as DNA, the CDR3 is TGTGCCAGCAGCTTAGCGGCCGGGTGGAATGAAAAACTGTTTTTT. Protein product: CASSLAAGWNEKLFF.

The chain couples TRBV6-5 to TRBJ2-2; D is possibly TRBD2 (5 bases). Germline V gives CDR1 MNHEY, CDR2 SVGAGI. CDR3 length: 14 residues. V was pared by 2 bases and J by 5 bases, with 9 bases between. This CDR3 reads CASSYRGWTGELFF. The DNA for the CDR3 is TGTGCCAGCAGTTACCGAGGGTGGACCGGGGAGCTGTTTTTT.

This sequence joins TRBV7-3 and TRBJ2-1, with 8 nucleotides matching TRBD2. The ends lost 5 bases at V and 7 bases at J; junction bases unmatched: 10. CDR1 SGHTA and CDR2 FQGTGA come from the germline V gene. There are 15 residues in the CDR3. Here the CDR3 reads CASSQVSGGRNEQFF. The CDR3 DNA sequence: TGTGCCAGCAGCCAGGTCTCGGGGGGGCGTAATGAGCAGTTCTTC.

The CDR3 DNA reads TGCAGTGTGCTAGGGAGAGAGACCCAGTACTTC. Its translation is CSVLGRETQYF. The chain joins TRBV20-1 to TRBJ2-5; possible D gene TRBD2, 5 bases. CDR3 length: 11 residues. Germline V gene sequence: CDR1 DFQATT, CDR2 SNEGSKA (reference sequence). Trimming took 7 bases from V and 4 from J, leaving 10 bases between them.

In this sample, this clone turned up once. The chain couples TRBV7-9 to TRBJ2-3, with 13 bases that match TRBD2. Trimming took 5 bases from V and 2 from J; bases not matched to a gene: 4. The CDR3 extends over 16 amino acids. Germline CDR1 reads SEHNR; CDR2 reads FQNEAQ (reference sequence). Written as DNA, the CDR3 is TGTGCCAGCAGCAAGGGACTAGCGGGGAACACAGATACGCAGTATTTT. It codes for CASSKGLAGNTDTQYF. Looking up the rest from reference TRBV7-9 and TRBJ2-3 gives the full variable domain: DTGVSQNPRHKITKRGQNVTFRCDPISEHNRLYWYRQTLGQGPEFLTYFQNEAQLEKSRLLSDRFSAERPKGSFSTLEIQRTEQGDSAMYLCASSKGLAGNTDTQYFGPGTRLTVL.

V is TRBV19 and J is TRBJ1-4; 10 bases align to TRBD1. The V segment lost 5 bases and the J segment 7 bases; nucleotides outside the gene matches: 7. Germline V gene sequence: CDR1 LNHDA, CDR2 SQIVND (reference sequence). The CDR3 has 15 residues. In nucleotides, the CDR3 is TGTGCCAGTAGTCCGCCGGGACAGGGGAGTGAAAAACTGTTTTTT. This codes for CASSPPGQGSEKLFF. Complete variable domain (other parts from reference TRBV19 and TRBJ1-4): DGGITQSPKYLFRKEGQNVTLSCEQNLNHDAMYWYRQDPGQGLRLIYYSQIVNDFQKGDIAEGYSVSREKKESFPLTVTSAQKNPTAFYLCASSPPGQGSEKLFFGSGTQLSVL.

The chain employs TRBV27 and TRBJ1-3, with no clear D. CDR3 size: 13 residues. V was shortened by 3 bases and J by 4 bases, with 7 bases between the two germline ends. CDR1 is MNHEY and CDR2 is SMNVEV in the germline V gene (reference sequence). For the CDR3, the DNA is TGTGCCAGCAGTTTGTCTGAGGGAAACACCATATATTTT. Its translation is CASSLSEGNTIYF.

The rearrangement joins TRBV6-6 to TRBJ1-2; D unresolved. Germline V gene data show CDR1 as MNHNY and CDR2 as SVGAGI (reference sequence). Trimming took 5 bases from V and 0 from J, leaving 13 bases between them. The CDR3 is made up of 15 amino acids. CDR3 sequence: CASSRPTEANYGYTF. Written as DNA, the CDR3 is TGTGCCAGCAGTCGACCGACGGAGGCTAACTATGGCTACACCTTC.

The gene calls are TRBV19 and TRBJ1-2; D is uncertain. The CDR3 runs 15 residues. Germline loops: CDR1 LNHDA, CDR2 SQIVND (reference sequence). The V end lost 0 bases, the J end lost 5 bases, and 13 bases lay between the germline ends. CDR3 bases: TGTGCCAGTAGTATAGATCCGGGGTCCCGGTATGGCTACACCTTC. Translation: CASSIDPGSRYGYTF.

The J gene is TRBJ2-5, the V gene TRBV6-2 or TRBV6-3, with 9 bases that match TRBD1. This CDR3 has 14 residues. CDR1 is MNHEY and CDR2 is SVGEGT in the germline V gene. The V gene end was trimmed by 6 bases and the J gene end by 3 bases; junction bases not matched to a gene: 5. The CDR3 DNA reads TGTGCCAGCAGCGACAGGGGGGTGGAAGAGACCCAGTACTTC. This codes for CASSDRGVEETQYF.

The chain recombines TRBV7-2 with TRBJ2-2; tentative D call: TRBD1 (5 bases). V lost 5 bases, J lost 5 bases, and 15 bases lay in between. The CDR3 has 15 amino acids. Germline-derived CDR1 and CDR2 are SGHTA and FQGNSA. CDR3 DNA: TGTGCCAGCAGCCAGGGAAGGACGGAGACCGGGGAGCTGTTTTTT. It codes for CASSQGRTETGELFF.

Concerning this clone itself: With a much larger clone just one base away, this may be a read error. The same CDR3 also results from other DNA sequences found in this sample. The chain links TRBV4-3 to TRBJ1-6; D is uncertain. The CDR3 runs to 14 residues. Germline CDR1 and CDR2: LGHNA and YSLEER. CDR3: CASSQDARNSPLHF. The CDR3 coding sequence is TGCGCCAGCAGCCAAGATGCGAGAAATTCACCCCTCCATTTT.

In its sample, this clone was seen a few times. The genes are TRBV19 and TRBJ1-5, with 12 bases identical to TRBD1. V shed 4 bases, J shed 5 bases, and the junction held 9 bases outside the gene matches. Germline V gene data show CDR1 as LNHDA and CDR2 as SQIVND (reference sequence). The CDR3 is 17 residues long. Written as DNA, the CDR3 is TGTGCCAGTAGTACTCCCCCTGGGACAGGGGGCCATCAGCCCCAGCATTTT. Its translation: CASSTPPGTGGHQPQHF.

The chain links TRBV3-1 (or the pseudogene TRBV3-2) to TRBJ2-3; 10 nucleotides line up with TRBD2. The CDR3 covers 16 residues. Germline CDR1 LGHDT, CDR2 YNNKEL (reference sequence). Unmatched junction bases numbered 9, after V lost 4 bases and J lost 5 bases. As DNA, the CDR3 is TGTGCCAGCAGCCTCTGGCTAGCGGGGGTTCAAGATACGCAGTATTTT. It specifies CASSLWLAGVQDTQYF.

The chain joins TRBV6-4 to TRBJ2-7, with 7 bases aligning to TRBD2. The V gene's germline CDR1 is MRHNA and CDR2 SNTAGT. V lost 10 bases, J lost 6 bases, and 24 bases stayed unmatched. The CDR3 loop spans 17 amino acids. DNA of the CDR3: TGTGCCACCAAATGCGGGGGACCCGGCTGGTTGGGCTGCGAGCAGTACTTC. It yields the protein CATKCGGPGWLGCEQYF.

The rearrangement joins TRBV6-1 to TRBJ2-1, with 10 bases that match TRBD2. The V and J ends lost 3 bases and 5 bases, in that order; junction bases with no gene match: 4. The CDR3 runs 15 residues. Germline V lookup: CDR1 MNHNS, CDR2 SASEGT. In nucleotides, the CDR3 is TGTGCCAGCAGTGATAGCGGGGGGCAGGACAATGAGCAGTTCTTC. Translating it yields CASSDSGGQDNEQFF.

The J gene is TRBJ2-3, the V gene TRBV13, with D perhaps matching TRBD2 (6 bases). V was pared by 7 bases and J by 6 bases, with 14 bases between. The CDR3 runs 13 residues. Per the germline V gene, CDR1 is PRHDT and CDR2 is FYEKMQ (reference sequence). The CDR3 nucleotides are TGTGCCAGCAACCCACTAGCTCCTGATACGCAGTATTTT. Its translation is CASNPLAPDTQYF.